A single TCR beta chain is shown here with its context. Germline CDR1 and CDR2: LNHDA and SQIVND (reference sequence). Trimming left V 6 bases short and J 7 bases short, with 18 bases between. The CDR3 covers 14 residues. This record belongs to a study of blood T cell repertoires in COVID-19. Whole-study context: The samples span acute and convalescent COVID-19 from the United States, Italy and Spain. PBMCs, B-cell-depleted T cells, or T cells were the source of the cDNA or gDNA that made up the material.

Per the authors' pipeline: The authors estimated nucleated cell counts from reference gene primer amplification. TCRdb keeps only in-frame clones here, not all; method: immunoSEQ multiplex PCR. That table gives V, J and clone size, and the DNA gave D and trimming. The sample lists roughly 76,000 clones, roughly nine tenths seen once, with more than 7.5% in the top ten. The receptor comes from a man in his thirties or forties with acute or convalescent COVID-19. The chain employs TRBV19 and TRBJ1-2; no reliable D call. Sequencing was carried out using peripheral blood. Written as DNA, the CDR3 is TGTGCCAGTAGAATGACGCGACCAGGCAGTGGCTACACCTTC. Amino acids: CASRMTRPGSGYTF.